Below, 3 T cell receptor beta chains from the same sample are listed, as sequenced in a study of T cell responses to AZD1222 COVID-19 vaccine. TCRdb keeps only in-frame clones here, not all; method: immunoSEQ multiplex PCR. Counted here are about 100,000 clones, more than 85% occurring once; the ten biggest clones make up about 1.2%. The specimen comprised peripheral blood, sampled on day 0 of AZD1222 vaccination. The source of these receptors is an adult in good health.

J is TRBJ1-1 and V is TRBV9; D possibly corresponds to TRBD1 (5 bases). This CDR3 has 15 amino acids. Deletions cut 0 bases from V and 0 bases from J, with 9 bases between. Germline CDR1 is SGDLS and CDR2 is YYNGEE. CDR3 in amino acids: CASSVVGAMNTEAFF. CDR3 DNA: TGTGCCAGCAGCGTAGTAGGGGCTATGAACACTGAAGCTTTCTTT.

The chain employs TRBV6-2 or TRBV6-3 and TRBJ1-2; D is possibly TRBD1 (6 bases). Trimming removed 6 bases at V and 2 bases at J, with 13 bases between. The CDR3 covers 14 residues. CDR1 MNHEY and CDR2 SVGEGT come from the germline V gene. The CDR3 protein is CASSRQVLNYGYTF. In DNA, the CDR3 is TGTGCCAGCAGCCGACAGGTCCTCAACTATGGCTACACCTTC.

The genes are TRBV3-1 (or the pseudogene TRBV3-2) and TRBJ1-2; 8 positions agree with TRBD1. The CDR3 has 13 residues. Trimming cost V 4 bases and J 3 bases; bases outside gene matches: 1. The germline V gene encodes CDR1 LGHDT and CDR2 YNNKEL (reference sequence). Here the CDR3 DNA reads TGTGCCAGCAGCCCGACAGGGGACTATGGCTACACCTTC. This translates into CASSPTGDYGYTF.